This entry is about one T cell receptor (beta chain). Its antigen remains unidentified. Trimming removed 5 bases from V and 2 bases from J, with 15 bases in between. The CDR3 covers 15 residues. CDR1 and CDR2 (germline): LNHNV, YYDKDF (reference sequence). This specimen belongs to a study of response to subunit inactivated influenza vaccine. Study-level results: Authors suggested seasonal influenza vaccinations each recruit few new T cells.

Via MiXCR, TCRdb re-called the RT-PCR reads, giving one row per CDR3 protein. The sample comprises about 700,000 distinct CDR3 sequences, approximately 13% of which are singletons, and 5.5% to 7% rests with the top ten. The source was PBMCs from blood, collected roughly 2 weeks before vaccination. The TCR comes from a man between 45 and 60 years old who received an inactivated influenza vaccine. The chain carries TRBV15 and TRBJ2-5; D not resolved. CDR3 loop: CATSSSGSEQETQYF. The CDR3 DNA is TGTGCCACCAGCTCGAGTGGCAGCGAACAAGAGACCCAGTACTTC.